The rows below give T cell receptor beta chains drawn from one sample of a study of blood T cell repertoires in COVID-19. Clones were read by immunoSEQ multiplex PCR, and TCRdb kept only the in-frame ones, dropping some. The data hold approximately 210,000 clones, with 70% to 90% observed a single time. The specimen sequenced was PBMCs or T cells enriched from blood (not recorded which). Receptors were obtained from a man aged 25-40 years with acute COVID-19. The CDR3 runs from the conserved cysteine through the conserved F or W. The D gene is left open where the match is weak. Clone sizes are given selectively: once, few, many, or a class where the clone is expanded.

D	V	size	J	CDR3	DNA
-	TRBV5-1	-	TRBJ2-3	CASSLEGEKDTQYF	TGCGCCAGCAGCTTGGAGGGGGAGAAGGATACGCAGTATTTT
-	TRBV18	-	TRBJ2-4	CASSEGSRENIQYF	TGTGCCAGCTCAGAGGGATCTCGGGAAAACATTCAGTACTTC
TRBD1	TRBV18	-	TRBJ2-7	CASSPGTGRYEQYF	TGTGCCAGCTCACCCGGGACAGGGAGATACGAGCAGTACTTC
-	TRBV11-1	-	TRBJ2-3	CASSLARKSTDTQYF	TGTGCCAGCAGCTTAGCCAGGAAGAGCACAGATACGCAGTATTTT
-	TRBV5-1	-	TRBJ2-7	CASSLLSHSYEQYF	TGCGCCAGCAGCTTGCTCTCACATTCCTACGAGCAGTACTTC
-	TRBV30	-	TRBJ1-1	CAWSVQVRTEAFF	TGTGCCTGGAGTGTACAGGTTAGGACTGAAGCTTTCTTT
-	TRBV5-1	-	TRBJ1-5	CASSLGAAGNQPQHF	TGCGCCAGCAGCTTGGGGGCCGCCGGCAATCAGCCCCAGCATTTT
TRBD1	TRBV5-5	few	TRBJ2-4	CASSLNFRDRVTKNIQYF	TGTGCCAGCAGCTTGAATTTTCGGGACAGGGTAACCAAAAACATTCAGTACTTC
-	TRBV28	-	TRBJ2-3	CASCSAADTQYF	TGTGCCAGCTGCTCCGCGGCAGATACGCAGTATTTT
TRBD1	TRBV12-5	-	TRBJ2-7	CASGLVPPQAGGSPYEQYF	TGTGCTAGTGGTTTGGTACCCCCCCAGGCAGGGGGATCGCCCTACGAGCAGTACTTC
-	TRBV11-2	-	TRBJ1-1	CASSSSAGGAFF	TGTGCCAGCAGCTCGTCGGCGGGGGGAGCTTTCTTT
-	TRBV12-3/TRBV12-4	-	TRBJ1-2	CASSVSFGYTF	TGTGCCAGCAGTGTATCCTTTGGCTACACCTTC
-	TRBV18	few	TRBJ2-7	CASSPTTATRQYF	TGTGCCAGCTCTCCTACCACAGCTACGAGGCAGTACTTC
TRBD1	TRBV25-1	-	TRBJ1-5	CASGGQVKDAQPQHF	TGTGCCAGCGGAGGACAGGTAAAGGATGCTCAGCCCCAGCATTTT
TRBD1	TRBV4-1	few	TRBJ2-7	CASSQGDRAYEQYF	TGCGCCAGCAGCCAAGGGGACAGGGCCTACGAGCAGTACTTC
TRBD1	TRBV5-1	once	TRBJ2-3	CASSLVGTAPDTQYF	TGCGCCAGCAGCTTGGTCGGGACAGCGCCAGATACGCAGTATTTT